This T cell receptor (beta chain) derives from a study of T cell responses to AZD1222 COVID-19 vaccine. The repertoire was sequenced with immunoSEQ multiplex PCR; TCRdb's copy has only in-frame clones and lacks some. The sample lists around 130,000 clones, 88% occurring once. This clone was detected only a few times. Its matching antigen is unknown. Findings of the study overall: There were vaccine-associated CD4 TCRs across spike, dominant at 160-218 and 743-854. Donors were mostly white British, more females; clonal diversity possibly underestimated. Nearly half of the spike-specific TCRs reportedly recognize variant regions that carry no mutations. The repertoires were collected only after the peak T cell response.

The V gene's germline CDR1 is SEHNR and CDR2 FQNEAQ (reference sequence). V was shortened by 8 bases and J by 2 bases, with 10 bases between the two germline ends. This CDR3 region has 13 residues. The V gene is TRBV7-9, the J gene TRBJ2-1; D may be TRBD1 (5 bases). The receptor's source is an adult in good health. Here the sequenced sample was peripheral blood, taken on day 0 of AZD1222 vaccination. As DNA, the CDR3 is TGTGCCAGCGGGGCAAGGACCTACAATGAGCAGTTCTTC. Protein product: CASGARTYNEQFF.